This T cell receptor beta chain is drawn from a study of T cell repertoires in cytomegalovirus infection. Whole-study context: Recently identified HLA-C-restricted CMV epitopes were used, and well-studied HLA-B-restricted CMV epitopes were used as well.

In TCRdb, the reads were re-called with MiXCR into one record per CDR3 protein. The sample has approximately 990,000 distinct CDR3 sequences, around 32% seen once. Remarks on this clonotype: Antigen specificity is unknown.

Findings and caveats of the study: Based on cumulative public TCR beta family frequency, carriers of CMV plus the relevant HLA were identified.

Trimming took off 2 bases at V and 3 bases at J, with 14 bases between the two ends. The length of the CDR3 is 16 residues. The germline V gene has CDR1 MGHDK and CDR2 SYGVNS. The sequence derives from a human donor in good health (CMV status not recorded). Some clones in this sample may be carry-over from other donors' samples. The chain uses TRBV25-1 and TRBJ1-3, with D uncertain. The sequencing here drew on cultured CD8+ T cells from PBMCs, taken from culture after CMV antigen stimulation. The DNA of the CDR3 is TGTGCCAGCAGTGAAGTCAGGAGCGGATTTGGAAACACCATATATTTT. The encoded protein is CASSEVRSGFGNTIYF. Filled out from reference TRBV25-1 and TRBJ1-3, the complete variable domain reads EADIYQTPRYLVIGTGKKITLECSQTMGHDKMYWYQQDPGMELHLIHYSYGVNSTEKGDLSSESTVSRIRTEHFPLTLESARPSHTSQYLCASSEVRSGFGNTIYFGEGSWLTVV.